Presented here are 17 T cell receptor beta chains from one specimen sequenced in a study of T cell changes during pregnancy in multiple sclerosis. Assay used: immunoSEQ multiplex PCR; TCRdb lists only in-frame clones, some missing. The sample contains tens of thousands of clones, roughly nine tenths of which appear only once. Material: peripheral blood, obtained in the first trimester of pregnancy. These receptors were collected from a female donor in good health, enrolled as a control in a pregnancy study.

The chain couples TRBV5-1 to TRBJ2-1, with a possible D match to TRBD2 (5 bases). Trimming shortened V by 3 bases and J by 15 bases, and 16 bases separated the two germline ends. This CDR3 has 12 residues. Germline loops: CDR1 SGHRS, CDR2 YFSETQ. The CDR3 here is CASSSGGGLGFF. CDR3 DNA sequence: TGCGCCAGCAGCTCGGGTGGCGGGTTGGGGTTCTTC.

As concerns this clone: The junction departs from germline at one end; a sequencing error may be responsible. This chain joins TRBV18 and TRBJ1-2; 9 positions match TRBD1. CDR1 KGHSH and CDR2 LQKENI come from the germline V gene. This CDR3 contains 13 residues. For the CDR3, the DNA is TGTGCCAGCTCAAATACACCCGGGGACAGGGAGGCCTTC. Translating gives CASSNTPGDREAF.

The gene calls are TRBV30 and TRBJ2-3; D unclear. This CDR3 region has 15 residues. Germline V gives CDR1 GTSNPN, CDR2 SVGIG (reference sequence). The germline V and J ends were trimmed by 0 bases and 0 bases, with 10 bases remaining between them. The CDR3 nucleotides are TGTGCCTGGAGTGTAAAGCGTGCTAGCACAGATACGCAGTATTTT. Translating it yields CAWSVKRASTDTQYF.

The chain couples TRBV6-5 to TRBJ2-1, with TRBD2 identical over 7 bases. Germline trimming cut 4 bases from V and 7 bases from J; bases unmatched to any gene: 7. The CDR3 contains 14 residues. CDR1 and CDR2 (germline): MNHEY, SVGAGI. This CDR3 is CASSSPGLGNEQFF. DNA of the CDR3: TGTGCCAGCAGTTCCCCTGGACTAGGGAATGAGCAGTTCTTC.

The J gene is TRBJ1-1, the V gene TRBV7-2; no firm D call. Germline V gene data show CDR1 as SGHTA and CDR2 as FQGNSA. Between the trimmed V and J ends, which lost 0 bases and 7 bases, there was a span of 6 bases. The CDR3 contains 12 residues. The chain's CDR3 is CASSLAASEAFF. The CDR3 DNA is TGTGCCAGCAGCTTAGCGGCAAGTGAAGCTTTCTTT. Supplemented by reference TRBV7-2 and TRBJ1-1, the full variable domain reads GAGVSQSPSNKVTEKGKDVELRCDPISGHTALYWYRQSLGQGLEFLIYFQGNSAPDKSGLPSDRFSAERTGGSVSTLTIQRTQQEDSAVYLCASSLAASEAFFGQGTRLTVV.

This chain links TRBV10-1 with TRBJ1-5; no firm D call. Germline assignment: CDR1 WNHNN and CDR2 SYGVQD (reference sequence). V was pared by 7 bases and J by 3 bases, with 19 bases between. The CDR3 is 16 amino acids. DNA of the CDR3: TGCGCCAGCACCATTAAGTCCCGGGTATTCAATCAGCCCCAGCATTTT. Encoded protein: CASTIKSRVFNQPQHF.

The CDR3 DNA sequence: TGTGCCAGCAGCCCCTCCGTCAGGAGGGACGGTGAAAAACTGTTTTTT. It yields the protein CASSPSVRRDGEKLFF. This sequence joins TRBV7-9 and TRBJ1-4; tentatively, D is TRBD1 (5 bases). V was clipped by 5 bases and J by 7 bases, with 20 bases between them. Germline assignment: CDR1 SEHNR and CDR2 FQNEAQ (reference sequence). CDR3 length: 16 amino acids.

V usage is TRBV4-1 and J usage is TRBJ2-7, with D possibly matching TRBD1 (5 bases). Germline lookup yields CDR1 MGHRA and CDR2 YSYEKL. The V gene lost 4 bases and the J gene lost 0 bases, with 10 bases spanning the gap. This CDR3 spans 14 amino acids. The DNA for the CDR3 is TGCGCCAGCAGCCGCCAGGGTTCCTCCTACGAGCAGTACTTC. It translates to CASSRQGSSYEQYF.

The gene calls are TRBV19 and TRBJ1-3; D is undetermined. The germline V gene encodes CDR1 LNHDA and CDR2 SQIVND (reference sequence). The length of the CDR3 is 13 residues. Trimming took 5 bases from V and 0 from J, leaving 5 bases between them. CDR3: CASSEISGNTIYF. CDR3 nucleotide sequence: TGTGCCAGTAGTGAGATCTCTGGAAACACCATATATTTT.

The gene calls are TRBV5-4 and TRBJ2-3, with 7 bases fitting TRBD2. V dropped 5 bases and J dropped 0; count of bases not matched to a gene: 6. Germline CDR1 SGHNT, CDR2 YYREEE (reference sequence). This CDR3 is built from 15 residues. This CDR3 is CASRPGGSSTDTQYF. DNA for the CDR3: TGTGCCAGCAGACCGGGGGGATCTAGCACAGATACGCAGTATTTT.

V gene TRBV11-3 combines with J gene TRBJ1-1; TRBD1 aligns across 12 bases. V lost 8 bases to trimming and J lost 4 bases; unmatched junction nucleotides: 5. This CDR3 region has 14 residues. In germline, CDR1 is SGHNT, CDR2 YENEEA. The CDR3 spells CASSKGQGATEAFF. CDR3 sequence (DNA): TGTGCCAGCTCAAAGGGACAGGGGGCCACTGAAGCTTTCTTT.

The rearrangement joins TRBV6-5 to TRBJ1-2; D perhaps matches TRBD1 (6 bases). Per germline, CDR1 MNHEY and CDR2 SVGAGI. There are 14 residues in the CDR3. The V end was cut by 2 bases, the J end by 8 bases, with 15 bases between. CDR3 nucleotides: TGTGCCAGCAGTTACCAACCGACAGGAGACGGCTACACCTTC. Residues: CASSYQPTGDGYTF.

The chain has TRBV25-1 and TRBJ1-6, with D perhaps matching TRBD1 (5 bases). V was pared by 2 bases and J by 10 bases, with 15 bases between. Germline V lookup: CDR1 MGHDK, CDR2 SYGVNS. This CDR3 has 15 residues. Here the CDR3 reads CASSEEGLRFSPLHF. As DNA, the CDR3 is TGTGCCAGCAGTGAAGAGGGACTACGGTTCTCACCCCTCCACTTT.

The gene calls are TRBV7-2 and TRBJ1-1; 9 bases are shared with TRBD1. The germline V gene encodes CDR1 SGHTA and CDR2 FQGNSA. The J segment lost 8 bases and the V segment lost 4 bases, leaving 17 bases of the junction unmatched. This CDR3 has 17 amino acids. CDR3 nucleotide sequence: TGTGCCAGCAGCTCTTCCCGGGACAGGGCCTTTGCGGGGGAAGCTTTCTTT. Translating gives CASSSSRDRAFAGEAFF.

The chain couples TRBV5-1 to TRBJ1-5; TRBD1 matches 10 bases. V lost 2 bases, J lost 5 bases, and 7 bases stayed unmatched. CDR3 size: 16 residues. The germline CDR1 and CDR2 sequences are SGHRS and YFSETQ. The CDR3: CASSFVTGGGDQPQHF. CDR3 nucleotides: TGCGCCAGCAGCTTCGTGACAGGGGGCGGGGATCAGCCCCAGCATTTT.

In its sample, this clone was seen a few times. The chain is built from TRBV12-5 and TRBJ1-1; D not certain. The CDR3 consists of 13 residues. The germline V gene has CDR1 LGHNT and CDR2 FRNRAP. V gave up 3 bases and J gave up 4 bases, with 9 bases separating them. The CDR3 loop is CASGLGGITEAFF. CDR3 sequence (DNA): TGTGCTAGTGGTTTAGGAGGGATCACTGAAGCTTTCTTT. Using reference TRBV12-5 and TRBJ1-1 for the parts outside the CDR3, the full variable domain is DARVTQTPRHKVTEMGQEVTMRCQPILGHNTVFWYRQTMMQGLELLAYFRNRAPLDDSGMPKDRFSAEMPDATLATLKIQPSEPRDSAVYFCASGLGGITEAFFGQGTRLTVV.

The chain joins TRBV6-4 to TRBJ1-2; 9 nucleotides line up with TRBD1. With V trimmed by 4 bases and J by 6 bases, 6 bases remained unmatched. Germline loops: CDR1 MRHNA, CDR2 SNTAGT. The CDR3 is 14 amino acids. The CDR3 sequence is CASSAQGQGNGYTF. The CDR3 nucleotides read TGTGCCAGCAGTGCCCAGGGACAGGGTAATGGCTACACCTTC.